This T cell receptor (beta chain) derives from a study of PD-1 blockade in classical Hodgkin lymphoma. This clone has a handful of counts. Produced via immunoSEQ multiplex PCR; TCRdb's table is partial and in-frame only. The table lists about 4,700 clones, approximately 72% of them singletons, with roughly 58% in the top ten. Every patient was affected by relapse after autologous stem cell transplantation, while exposure to brentuximab vedotin was not uniform. There are 15 residues in the CDR3. Germline V gene sequence: CDR1 SNHLY, CDR2 FYNNEI. Trimming removed 8 bases from V and 6 bases from J, with 20 bases in between.

The sample here was peripheral blood mononuclear cells (PBMCs), taken before the second cycle of nivolumab. This receptor was identified in a human donor with classical Hodgkin lymphoma. J is TRBJ2-1 and V is TRBV2; tentatively, D is TRBD2 (7 bases). Here the CDR3 reads CASRRGGAVRNEQFF. CDR3 bases: TGTGCCAGCCGGAGGGGGGGGGCCGTGCGCAATGAGCAGTTCTTC.